This T cell receptor (beta chain) emerged from a study of beta chain features in type 1 diabetes (dated by TCRdb to between 2018 and 2020). Some background on the complete study: Patients and healthy donors did not differ in mean age, gender distribution, total cell number or subset yield. A total of under 140,000,000 sorted cells were examined across all samples, and the number of cells per subset was strongly correlated with RNA yield. In the study, TCRB repertoires of sorted circulating CD4+ T cell subsets from recently diagnosed type 1 diabetes patients were compared with those of matched healthy donors. Regulatory and stem cell-like memory subsets were isolated from only 8 patients and roughly 8 healthy donors, whereas naive and central memory subsets came from all 30 or so donors.

This clone was picked up a small number of times. Its antigen has not been determined. No base qualities exist here, and no much larger clone lies one base off it. From each donor, a single peripheral blood sample of roughly 0.11 L on average was drawn into heparinised tubes. A BD FACSAria II was used to sort naive, central memory, regulatory and stem cell-like memory CD4+ T cells with a panel that included CD45RO, CCR7, CD25, CD127, CD95 and CD27. A purity above 95% was achieved for all sorted populations. Right away, PBMCs were isolated by Lymphoprep density gradient centrifugation and were stained directly, with no culture step. So that batch effects would be minimized, each experiment stained and sorted samples in pairs, pairing one healthy donor with one patient. The CDR3 holds 12 amino acids from the cysteine to the phenylalanine. Only the CDR3 DNA is retained, 36 bases long and in frame from the first base. Looking up the germline V gene yields CDR1 SGHTA and CDR2 FQGNSA. V is pared back by 5 bases and J by 7 bases, with 11 bases lying between the germline termini.

Overall study outcomes, separate from this receptor: At VDJ recombination sites, patients with type 1 diabetes made fewer insertions and deleted more nucleotides, a pattern implying thymic rearrangement abnormalities. Shorter templates might have been favored by PCR, but patient and control samples were amplified and corrected together, so both groups would have been affected equally by any skew. Sequencing cDNA rather than genomic DNA could over-represent highly expressing activated cells, although activation and CD3 levels did not differ between groups. Type 1 diabetes patients showed a moderate but significant shortening of TCRB CDR3 length in all four CD4+ subsets. Naive, central memory and regulatory TCRB repertoires appeared more similar among patients than among healthy donors. Because the HLA sub-analyses included only small numbers of individuals, any influence of HLA type on TCRB rearrangement was left unresolved.

All of the isolated RNA was reverse transcribed with the High Capacity cDNA Reverse Transcription Kit, so expressed TCRB transcripts were sequenced. Deep immunoSEQ sequencing was applied to naive, central memory and regulatory T cell samples, giving an average of around 4 million total reads per sample. Sorted cells were lysed in RLT buffer, and RNA was extracted using DNase-treated RNeasy Micro or Mini kits according to cell number. To prevent cross-contamination, every cell subset was processed on its own, while patient and healthy donor samples were processed together. Using the immunoSEQ multiplex PCR, TCRB sequences were amplified from cDNA into 87-bp fragments spanning the CDR3 region. Sequencing of the amplicons was performed on the Illumina HiSeq platform. Processing in the source paper ran as follows. Synthetic template baselines were used to correct PCR bias computationally, reads within Hamming distance 2 were collapsed, and singletons that could not be merged were discarded. Reads were aligned to IMGT to assign V, D and J genes, CDR3 length, and insertions or deletions at six rearrangement sites. Clonotype counts were normalized to sorted cell number within each subset before computing true diversity and Gini coefficients with the tcR R package. The overlap coefficient, calculated on TCRB nucleotide sequences, was used to quantify repertoire sharing. TCRdb's version of the immuneACCESS table is confined to in-frame rearrangements and falls short of the full clone set. An unresolved V gene accounts for under half of the shortfall where checked; the remainder is of unknown origin. The V and J calls and clone size are taken from that table; D and trimming were inferred from the DNA. The sample table lists about 140,000 clones, roughly an eighth of them with a count of one. Of the sample, roughly 1.3% falls within the top ten clones.

Sequencing was done on a sample of central memory CD4+ T cells from blood. The TCR was taken from a man in his late teens or twenties with type 1 diabetes. Recombination joined TRBV7-2 with TRBJ1-1; a weak D assignment points to TRBD1 (6 bases agree). The nucleotide sequence is given as TGTGCCAGCAGCGTGGACAGAGGTGAAGCTTTCTTT. Protein translation: CASSVDRGEAFF.